A few counts support the clone carrying this TCR beta chain. Its specificity is not known. TCRdb re-analysed the reads in MiXCR, keeping a single row per CDR3 protein. The data contain roughly 250,000 distinct CDR3 sequences, approximately 22% of them singletons. CDR1 is SEHNR, CDR2 FQNEAQ, per germline (reference sequence). The length of the CDR3 is 15 residues. V lost 2 bases to trimming and J lost 2 bases, with 12 bases between them. The sample originates from a study of T cell repertoires in cytomegalovirus infection. Broader study findings: Across the ex vivo response, the dominant clonotypes were HLA-C-restricted CMV-specific TCR beta clonotypes. Pooled public TCR beta family frequency picked out CMV carriers with the relevant HLA.

The sequenced sample consisted of CD8+ T cells from PBMCs. The clonotype was recovered from a human donor in good health (CMV status not recorded). Some clones in this sample may be carry-over from other donors' samples. V gene TRBV7-9 combines with J gene TRBJ2-5; D gene unclear. The CDR3 sequence: CASSLIDTRQETQYF. CDR3 DNA sequence: TGTGCCAGCAGCTTAATAGATACTCGTCAAGAGACCCAGTACTTC.